The 18 T cell receptor beta chains given below trace back to one sample, sequenced in a study of blood T cell repertoires in COVID-19. The repertoire was sequenced with immunoSEQ multiplex PCR; TCRdb's copy has only in-frame clones and lacks some. The sample includes about 280,000 clones, 83% seen only once; the top ten take over 9%. Sequences were obtained from peripheral blood. The receptors come from a woman aged 45-59 years who had recovered from COVID-19.

The chain is built from TRBV29-1 and TRBJ2-7, with 7 nucleotides matching TRBD1. The CDR3 is made up of 15 amino acids. J lost 3 bases, V lost 6 bases, and 14 bases had no gene match. Germline V lookup: CDR1 SQVTM, CDR2 ANQGSEA. CDR3 amino acids: CSVSGTASIYYEQYF. The CDR3 coding sequence is TGCAGCGTATCCGGGACAGCCTCCATTTACTACGAGCAGTACTTC.

This clone is a singleton in its sample. The CDR3 spells CASSLNGGRVDTQYF. The CDR3, as DNA: TGTGCCAGCAGTTTAAACGGGGGGAGGGTAGATACGCAGTATTTT. The chain has TRBV27 and TRBJ2-3; 7 positions match TRBD2. With V trimmed by 2 bases and J by 5 bases, 7 bases remained unmatched. The CDR3 sequence is 15 residues long. Looked up from germline, CDR1 is MNHEY and CDR2 is SMNVEV (reference sequence).

The chain combines TRBV6-6 with TRBJ2-7; 8 nucleotides line up with TRBD1. The CDR3 extends over 15 amino acids. Losses at the gene ends were 0 bases for V and 5 bases for J; bases not matched to a gene: 6. Germline CDR1 is MNHNY and CDR2 is SVGAGI (reference sequence). CDR3 DNA sequence: TGTGCCAGCAGTTACTCACGACAGGGGTCCCACGAGCAGTACTTC. The encoded protein is CASSYSRQGSHEQYF.

The rearrangement links TRBV2 to TRBJ2-3; TRBD2 matches at 10 bases. V lost 8 bases, J lost 5 bases, and 4 bases stayed unmatched. CDR1 and CDR2 from the germline V gene are SNHLY and FYNNEI. The CDR3 totals 13 residues. CDR3 protein: CASSRLAGDTQYF. Written as DNA, the CDR3 is TGTGCCAGCTCGCGACTAGCGGGAGATACGCAGTATTTT.

The rearrangement uses TRBV12-5 and TRBJ2-3; the D is unclear. Germline V gives CDR1 LGHNT, CDR2 FRNRAP. The CDR3 is 16 amino acids. V was pared by 1 base and J by 1 base, with 12 bases between. The CDR3 nucleotides read TGTGCTAGTGGTTTGGACTCAGGAATACGCACAGATACGCAGTATTTT. It translates to CASGLDSGIRTDTQYF.

This clone is a singleton in its sample. This chain joins TRBV27 and TRBJ2-1, with 7 positions matching TRBD2. From germline, CDR1 is MNHEY and CDR2 SMNVEV (reference sequence). CDR3 length equals 14 residues. J lost 4 bases, V lost 7 bases, and 7 bases had no gene match. The CDR3 here is CASKVGRGYNEQFF. CDR3 in DNA: TGTGCCAGCAAGGTGGGGAGGGGATACAATGAGCAGTTCTTC.

The chain is built from TRBV7-8 and TRBJ1-2; possibly TRBD1 for D (6 bases). V was pared by 1 base and J by 3 bases, with 6 bases between. Germline CDR1 reads SGHVS; CDR2 reads FQNEAQ. This CDR3 has 13 amino acids. Here the CDR3 reads CASSLGQDYGYTF. CDR3 nucleotide sequence: TGTGCCAGCAGCTTAGGACAGGACTATGGCTACACCTTC.

This clone was seen just once. The rearrangement uses TRBV14 and TRBJ1-6; 10 bases align to TRBD1. Germline assignment: CDR1 SGHDN and CDR2 FVKESK. This CDR3 has 16 residues. V dropped 6 bases and J dropped 9; count of bases not matched to a gene: 11. CDR3: CASSKLKGTGVSPLHF. CDR3 nucleotides: TGTGCCAGCAGTAAGCTTAAAGGGACAGGGGTTTCACCCCTCCACTTT.

The rearrangement joins TRBV5-1 to TRBJ1-1; D is undetermined. The germline CDR1 and CDR2 sequences are SGHRS and YFSETQ. V lost 0 bases and J lost 0, with 6 bases in between. The CDR3 is 14 amino acids. CDR3 region: CASSLDNMNTEAFF. CDR3 DNA sequence: TGCGCCAGCAGCTTGGACAACATGAACACTGAAGCTTTCTTT.

This chain links TRBV6-5 with TRBJ2-7, with TRBD1 as a possible D gene (6 bases). Germline V gene data show CDR1 as MNHEY and CDR2 as SVGAGI. The CDR3 has 13 residues. Trimming stripped 7 bases from V and 6 bases from J, with 16 bases between. CDR3 sequence: CASTSRGGLEQYF. The CDR3 DNA reads TGTGCCAGCACCTCGAGAGGGGGTCTCGAGCAGTACTTC.

This chain uses TRBV28 with TRBJ1-5; D not certain. The V and J ends lost 6 bases and 11 bases respectively, with 17 bases between them. Germline CDR1 and CDR2: MDHEN and SYDVKM. The CDR3 consists of 13 residues. In nucleotides, the CDR3 is TGTGCCAGCAGCCGTAGGAACGGGGAGACCCAGCATTTT. Residues: CASSRRNGETQHF.

The rearrangement joins TRBV18 to TRBJ2-7; TRBD1 matches 11 bases. This CDR3 is built from 16 residues. Looked up from germline, CDR1 is KGHSH and CDR2 is LQKENI. V shed 3 bases and J 6 bases; nucleotides not matched to a gene: 10. CDR3 region: CASSPTPGQGVVEQYF. In nucleotides, the CDR3 is TGTGCCAGCTCACCTACACCGGGACAGGGGGTAGTCGAGCAGTACTTC.

V and J are TRBV6-1 and TRBJ2-7, with 8 bases aligning to TRBD1. Germline V gives CDR1 MNHNS, CDR2 SASEGT. The CDR3 length is 14 residues. The V segment lost 3 bases and the J segment 3 bases; nucleotides outside the gene matches: 4. DNA of the CDR3: TGTGCCAGCAGTGACAGGGGGCAGGACTACGAGCAGTACTTC. Its translation is CASSDRGQDYEQYF.

A single count supports this clone. This sequence joins TRBV6-5 and TRBJ2-7; 9 nucleotides align to TRBD1. J lost 6 bases, V lost 0 bases, and 6 bases had no gene match. CDR1 and CDR2 from the germline V gene are MNHEY and SVGAGI. This CDR3 spans 15 amino acids. CDR3 sequence: CASSYSTGGYREQYF. The CDR3, as DNA: TGTGCCAGCAGTTACTCGACAGGGGGGTATCGCGAGCAGTACTTC.

V usage is TRBV28 and J usage is TRBJ2-3; D gene ambiguous. Germline CDR1 and CDR2: MDHEN and SYDVKM. V lost 6 bases, J lost 5 bases, and 18 bases lay in between. The CDR3 totals 15 residues. CDR3 nucleotides: TGTGCCAGCAGCCACAAGTCCCTACCAGGAGATACGCAGTATTTT. The encoded protein is CASSHKSLPGDTQYF.

The chain carries TRBV6-5 and TRBJ1-3, with no clear D. Trimming shortened V by 6 bases and J by 1 base, and 10 bases separated the two germline ends. There are 14 residues in the CDR3. Germline-derived CDR1 and CDR2 are MNHEY and SVGAGI. The CDR3 sequence is CASSRRRSGNTIYF. CDR3 in DNA: TGTGCCAGCAGCCGGCGGAGATCTGGAAACACCATATATTTT.

The rearrangement uses TRBV6-1 and TRBJ1-2, with D unclear. This CDR3 has 15 residues. The ends were cut back, 0 bases at V and 8 bases at J, with 16 bases in the middle. Germline CDR1 and CDR2: MNHNS and SASEGT. The CDR3 bases are TGTGCCAGCAGTGAAGCGCTCACGACGCCCGGGGGCTACACCTTC. Translating gives CASSEALTTPGGYTF.

The rearrangement joins TRBV28 to TRBJ1-5; TRBD1 agrees at 8 bases. Germline CDR1 reads MDHEN; CDR2 reads SYDVKM. The CDR3 totals 15 residues. Trimming took 6 bases from V and 6 from J; bases not matched to a gene: 10. The CDR3 region has the DNA TGTGCCAGCAGACCCGGGCGACAGGGGCTTCAGCCCCAGCATTTT. Its translation: CASRPGRQGLQPQHF.